Included here is one TCR beta chain sequence, with context. Its antigen is undetermined. The J segment lost 3 bases and the V segment lost 1 base, leaving 5 bases of the junction unmatched. There are 15 residues in the CDR3. The germline gives CDR1 SGHRS, CDR2 YFSETQ. These data are taken from a study of long-term antiretroviral therapy in people with HIV. Study information: A decade or so separates the oldest specimens from the later 2015 immediate-ART recommendation. Findings and caveats of the study: HIV repertoires spanned narrower CDR3 length ranges than controls.

At survey level, the immunoSEQ assay was run in its v3.0 version. Sequencing was intended to reach about 35,000-50,000 T-cell genomes per sample. The repertoire was sequenced with immunoSEQ multiplex PCR; TCRdb's copy has only in-frame clones and lacks some. Among under 25,000 clones, 93% were seen once, and the ten largest hold more than 8%. Each participant with HIV received care in the United States. This rearrangement joins TRBV5-1 to TRBJ2-7; TRBD1 matches at 9 bases. This receptor was identified in a woman in her thirties or forties with HIV. The starting material was unsorted PBMCs, obtained 7.6 years after starting antiretroviral therapy. The CDR3 here is CASSLLTGGVYEQYF. CDR3 nucleotide sequence: TGCGCCAGCAGCTTGTTGACAGGGGGAGTCTACGAGCAGTACTTC.